The sequence of this TCR beta chain was determined in a study of shared clonotypes between healthy human individuals. Study-level points and caveats: Among a few donors, roughly 5% of naive CD4 clonotypes were found in common. Investigators collected only blood, and repertoires in tissues likely differ.

The protocol was immunoSEQ multiplex PCR, while the TCRdb copy is restricted to in-frame clones and leaves out a portion. The sample has over a million clones, 98% seen once. The study separated CD4+ cells into CD45RA+ naive and CD45RA-negative memory subsets. With V trimmed by 0 bases and J by 7 bases, 7 bases remained unmatched. The CDR3 totals 15 residues. Germline CDR1 reads SGDLS; CDR2 reads YYNGEE. This clone was seen a single time. Its antigen is undetermined. The rearrangement links TRBV9 to TRBJ2-1; TRBD2 aligns across 7 bases. This sequence was found in a man under 40 in good health. The sample was naive CD4+ T cells sorted from blood. As to subset: CD45RA+ positively selected. The CDR3 loop is CASSVGAGLGNEQFF. CDR3 nucleotides: TGTGCCAGCAGCGTAGGAGCGGGATTGGGGAATGAGCAGTTCTTC.